Reported below is one T cell receptor (beta chain). These data originate in a study of shared T cell receptors in the human thymus. Libraries were prepared by immunoSEQ multiplex PCR; TCRdb keeps only in-frame clonotypes and omits some of them. Here the sample spans more than 300,000 clones, more than 85% being singletons. The sequence was obtained from a human donor. Sequences were obtained from thymocytes.

CDR3: CASSLAGPGTGELFF. The CDR3 DNA reads TGTGCCAGCAGTTTAGCCGGGCCGGGGACCGGGGAGCTGTTTTTT. The gene calls are TRBV28 and TRBJ2-2; possibly TRBD2 for D (5 bases). The germline CDR1 and CDR2 sequences are MDHEN and SYDVKM. The V end was cut by 2 bases, the J end by 5 bases, with 12 bases between. The CDR3 is 15 amino acids.